This TCR beta chain was retrieved from a study of beta chain features in type 1 diabetes. About the study: Age, gender, cell numbers and subset yield matched between patients and controls.

TCRB transcripts that were expressed got sequenced, as all of the isolated RNA had been reverse transcribed. The assay was immunoSEQ multiplex PCR, and TCRdb's table has in-frame clones only and misses some. The sample records 300,000 or so clones, 13% to 15% being singletons. Study-level results: Comparison showed that naive, central memory and Treg TCRB repertoires appeared more similar among patients than among healthy donors. A moderate, significant TCRB CDR3 shortening appeared in type 1 diabetes across four CD4+ subsets. Fewer insertions but more deletions were seen at VDJ junctions in type 1 diabetes patients.

Germline loops: CDR1 SNHLY, CDR2 FYNNEI. The V end lost 5 bases, the J end lost 11 bases, and 18 bases lay between the germline ends. This CDR3 is 13 amino acids long. This clone was counted once. The antigen is unknown. The receptor was isolated from a man aged 25-40 years with type 1 diabetes. V usage is TRBV2 and J usage is TRBJ1-1; D is perhaps TRBD1 (5 bases). The sequenced sample was naive CD4+ T cells from blood. The CDR3 spells CASSPGGNGRAFF. CDR3 bases: TGTGCCAGCAGTCCGGGGGGTAACGGAAGGGCTTTCTTT. The variable domain in full, with the rest retrieved from reference TRBV2 and TRBJ1-1, is EPEVTQTPSHQVTQMGQEVILRCVPISNHLYFYWYRQILGQKVEFLVSFYNNEISEKSEIFDDQFSVERPDGSNFTLKIRSTKLEDSAMYFCASSPGGNGRAFFGQGTRLTVV.